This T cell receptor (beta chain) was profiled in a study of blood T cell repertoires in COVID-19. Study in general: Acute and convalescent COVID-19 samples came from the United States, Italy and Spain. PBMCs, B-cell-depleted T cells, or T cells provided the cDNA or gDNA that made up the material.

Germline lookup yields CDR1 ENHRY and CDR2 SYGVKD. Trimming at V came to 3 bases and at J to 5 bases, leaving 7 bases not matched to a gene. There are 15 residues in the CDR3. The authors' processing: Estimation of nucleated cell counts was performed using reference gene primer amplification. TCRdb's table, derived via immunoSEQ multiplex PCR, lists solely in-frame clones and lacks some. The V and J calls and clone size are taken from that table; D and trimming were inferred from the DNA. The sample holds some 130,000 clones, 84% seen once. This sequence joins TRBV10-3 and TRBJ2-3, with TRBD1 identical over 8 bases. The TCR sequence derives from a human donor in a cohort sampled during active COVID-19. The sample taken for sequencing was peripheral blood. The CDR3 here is CAISDQGTGGDTQYF. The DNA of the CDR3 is TGTGCCATCAGTGACCAAGGGACAGGAGGAGATACGCAGTATTTT.